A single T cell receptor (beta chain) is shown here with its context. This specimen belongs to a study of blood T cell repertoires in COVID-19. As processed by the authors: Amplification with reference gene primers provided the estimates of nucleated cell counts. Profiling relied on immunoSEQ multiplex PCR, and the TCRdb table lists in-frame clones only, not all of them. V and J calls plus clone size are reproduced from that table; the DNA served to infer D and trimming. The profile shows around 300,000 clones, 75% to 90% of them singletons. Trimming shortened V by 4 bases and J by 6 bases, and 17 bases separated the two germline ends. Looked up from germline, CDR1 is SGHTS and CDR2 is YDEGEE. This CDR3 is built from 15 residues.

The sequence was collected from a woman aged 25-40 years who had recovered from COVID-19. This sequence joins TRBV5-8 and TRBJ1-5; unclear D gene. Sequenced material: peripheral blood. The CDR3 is CASSPRSLPLQPQHF. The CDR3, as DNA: TGTGCCAGCAGCCCCCGTAGTCTACCCCTTCAGCCCCAGCATTTT.